This TCR beta chain was identified in a study of blood T cell repertoires in COVID-19 (dated by TCRdb to the early 2020s). Regarding the research as a whole: Collaborator samples came from the United States, Italy and Spain and covered acute and convalescent phases of COVID-19. The material from the prospective study consisted of cDNA or gDNA derived from T cells, B-cell-depleted T cells, or PBMCs. Deeply sampled blood TCRbeta repertoires from subjects exposed to, actively infected with, or recovered from COVID-19 were included in the dataset. The repertoires were made available in a free public database intended to serve as a resource for research on the immune response to SARS-CoV-2. The samples were drawn from two sources: the first 160 participants of the ongoing ImmuneRACE study, and 1,000 to 1,500 subjects contributed by 6 global collaborators. Sample metadata almost always included a de-identified subject ID, COVID-19 status, age in years and sex. Where available, HLA class I and class II types were obtained from metadata supplied by the sample provider rather than from assay-based typing. Overall results and qualifications from the work: The amount of clinical and demographic metadata varied by source and participant and was provided uncurated.

CDR1 LGHNA and CDR2 YSLEER were looked up in the germline V gene. The junction shows trimming of 4 bases on V and 1 base on J, plus 17 bases between the germline ends. CDR3 length: 16 amino acids, cysteine to phenylalanine. The kept DNA is CDR3 alone, 48 bases in frame from the first base. TCRbeta CDR3 regions were amplified from genomic DNA using the immunoSEQ Assay, a bias-controlled multiplex PCR. Per the source publication's procedure: Within the assay, amplification of reference gene primers was used to estimate how many nucleated cells each sample contained. Sequence reads were collapsed and filtered to measure the absolute abundance of every unique TCRbeta CDR3 rearrangement. For each sample, productive Simpson clonality was calculated by taking the square root of Simpson's diversity index across productive rearrangements. TCRdb holds this immuneACCESS table with in-frame rearrangements only. Some clones are missing; in checked studies, unresolved V genes explain under half, and the rest has no known cause. V and J calls and clone size are those listed in that table; D and trimming were worked out from the DNA. This sample lists roughly 700,000 clones; 80% to 90% were detected once. About 0.26% of the sample is held by the ten biggest clonotypes.

For this clone: Its antigen target is currently unknown. Nothing much larger sits one base from this clone, and base qualities are not available.

Collaborating institutions collected whole blood in K2EDTA tubes following their own protocols. For TCRbeta analysis, collaborator samples were shipped as frozen whole blood, as isolated PBMCs, or as DNA extracted from either sample type. Source material: peripheral blood. In this chain, TRBV4-3 is recombined with TRBJ2-7; a tentative D call is TRBD1 (5 bases match). This receptor was obtained from a woman under 30 with acute or convalescent COVID-19. The DNA sequence follows: TGCGCCAGCAGCCCCTCCAGGGCTTTGGAATCCTACGAGCAGTACTTC. It codes for CASSPSRALESYEQYF.